The source of this TCR beta chain is a study of blood T cells in healthy people across ages. This clonotype came up a few times. Antigen: not known. The length of the CDR3 is 15 residues. CDR1 MNHEY and CDR2 SMNVEV come from the germline V gene (reference sequence). Trimming cost V 8 bases and J 11 bases, with 27 bases left between them. Approximately 9 milliliters was the volume of peripheral blood drawn from each donor. General study findings and limits: Strongly correlated with naive T cell percentage was TCR beta diversity.

Using a J-beta primer mix together with a sample-barcoded 5' primer, a second PCR was run for roughly 6 to 11 cycles. Using its own MiXCR run on the 5' RACE reads, TCRdb lists one record per CDR3 protein. The table has more than 700,000 distinct CDR3 sequences, about 48% seen once. The chain combines TRBV27 with TRBJ2-5, with D perhaps TRBD2 (7 bases). This TCR was sampled from a man older than 75 in good health. The sequenced sample consisted of blood. This CDR3 reads CASGRGGGNLRMQYF. The DNA for the CDR3 is TGTGCCAGCGGAAGGGGGGGAGGGAACCTACGAATGCAGTACTTC.